A single sample is the source of the 17 T cell receptor beta chains below, sequenced in a study of blood T cell repertoires in COVID-19. The method was immunoSEQ multiplex PCR; TCRdb's version includes in-frame clones alone and lacks a portion of them. The sample consists of about 180,000 clones, more than 75% of them appearing once. The sample was peripheral blood. These receptors all come from an older person with COVID-19, enrolled during active disease.

The rearrangement uses TRBV3-1 (or the pseudogene TRBV3-2) and TRBJ1-2; unclear D gene. Germline-derived CDR1 and CDR2 are LGHDT and YNNKEL (reference sequence). Trimming took 4 bases from V and 8 from J, leaving 23 bases between them. The CDR3 length is 16 residues. The CDR3 DNA follows: TGTGCCAGCAGCCCAGCTCCTGGCCCCTTGGTGGGCGGCTACACCTTC. This translates into CASSPAPGPLVGGYTF.

The rearrangement uses TRBV11-3 and TRBJ2-7; 9 nucleotides match TRBD1. The CDR3 totals 15 residues. V lost 1 base to trimming and J lost 5 bases; unmatched junction nucleotides: 6. CDR1 is SGHNT, CDR2 YENEEA, per germline. CDR3 loop: CASSLAGQGLHEQYF. The CDR3 DNA reads as TGTGCCAGCAGCTTAGCGGGACAGGGTTTGCACGAGCAGTACTTC.

This chain joins TRBV18 and TRBJ2-1; maybe TRBD1 (7 bases). The V end lost 3 bases, the J end lost 8 bases, and 17 bases lay between the germline ends. CDR3 length equals 15 residues. CDR1 and CDR2 (germline): KGHSH, LQKENI. The CDR3 loop reads CASSPGAGGFDEQFF. The CDR3 DNA sequence: TGTGCCAGCTCACCGGGAGCAGGGGGGTTCGATGAGCAGTTCTTC.

The CDR3 DNA reads TGTGCCAGCAGTTACAGCCGGGACACGTCCTACAATGAGCAGTTCTTC. Its protein is CASSYSRDTSYNEQFF. This chain connects TRBV6-6 to TRBJ2-1; weak D call: TRBD1 (6 bases). CDR3 size: 16 residues. Looked up from germline, CDR1 is MNHNY and CDR2 is SVGAGI (reference sequence). V was shortened by 2 bases and J by 1 base, with 12 bases between the two germline ends.

This clone was detected only a few times. The chain is built from TRBV6-2 or TRBV6-3 and TRBJ1-2; weak D call: TRBD1 (6 bases). The CDR3 has 14 residues. V lost 7 bases to trimming and J lost 6 bases, with 18 bases between them. Germline CDR1 and CDR2: MNHEY and SVGEGT. CDR3 residues: CASTPGQRLNGYTF. CDR3 DNA: TGTGCCAGCACCCCGGGACAAAGACTAAATGGCTACACCTTC.

The chain recombines TRBV5-5 with TRBJ2-1; 9 nucleotides match TRBD2. Looked up from germline, CDR1 is SGHKS and CDR2 is YYEKEE (reference sequence). The CDR3 loop spans 19 amino acids. V lost 1 base to trimming and J lost 0 bases; unmatched junction nucleotides: 11. In DNA form, the CDR3 reads TGTGCCAGCAGCTTGCTAGCGGGATCAATACCTAGCTCCTACAATGAGCAGTTCTTC. This sequence encodes CASSLLAGSIPSSYNEQFF.

V and J are TRBV9 and TRBJ1-1; perhaps TRBD1 as D (5 bases). CDR1 and CDR2 (germline): SGDLS, YYNGEE. The CDR3 contains 15 residues. The V end was cut by 3 bases, the J end by 0 bases, with 12 bases between. DNA of the CDR3: TGTGCCAGCAGCGCAGGGCTGCGGATGAACACTGAAGCTTTCTTT. Protein sequence: CASSAGLRMNTEAFF.

This clone was detected only once. The chain employs TRBV29-1 and TRBJ2-7; 7 positions match TRBD2. Germline lookup yields CDR1 SQVTM and CDR2 ANQGSEA. V lost 6 bases to trimming and J lost 0 bases; unmatched junction nucleotides: 8. There are 14 residues in the CDR3. CDR3 coding DNA: TGCAGCGTAGAAAGCGGGACTTCCTCCTACGAGCAGTACTTC. Its translation is CSVESGTSSYEQYF.

The V call is TRBV11-3, the J call TRBJ2-4; 9 bases map to TRBD2. The J segment lost 0 bases and the V segment lost 3 bases, leaving 12 bases of the junction unmatched. Germline values: CDR1 SGHNT, CDR2 YENEEA. This CDR3 region has 19 residues. The CDR3 reads CASSLTAGGGPLAKNIQYF. In nucleotides, the CDR3 is TGTGCCAGCAGCTTGACGGCGGGAGGGGGGCCTTTAGCCAAAAACATTCAGTACTTC.

The rearrangement uses TRBV29-1 and TRBJ2-1; 7 nucleotides match TRBD1. Germline CDR1 and CDR2: SQVTM and ANQGSEA. The CDR3 has 15 amino acids. The J segment lost 4 bases and the V segment lost 4 bases, leaving 10 bases of the junction unmatched. CDR3 sequence: CSVGSAGGSYNEQFF. The DNA of the CDR3 is TGCAGCGTTGGATCCGCAGGGGGAAGTTACAATGAGCAGTTCTTC.

J is TRBJ2-5 and V is TRBV19; the D is unclear. The CDR3 loop spans 16 amino acids. Germline lookup yields CDR1 LNHDA and CDR2 SQIVND (reference sequence). V was pared by 3 bases and J by 0 bases, with 14 bases between. DNA for the CDR3: TGTGCCAGTAGTATTGCGTCAGGATCGTACCAAGAGACCCAGTACTTC. This translates into CASSIASGSYQETQYF. Together with reference TRBV19 and TRBJ2-5, the CDR3 gives the full variable domain: DGGITQSPKYLFRKEGQNVTLSCEQNLNHDAMYWYRQDPGQGLRLIYYSQIVNDFQKGDIAEGYSVSREKKESFPLTVTSAQKNPTAFYLCASSIASGSYQETQYFGPGTRLLVL.

The chain has TRBV28 and TRBJ1-1; TRBD1 aligns across 7 bases. Germline V lookup: CDR1 MDHEN, CDR2 SYDVKM. V shed 7 bases, J shed 10 bases, and the junction held 6 bases outside the gene matches. This CDR3 contains 11 residues. CDR3 sequence: CASNRGEGAFF. For the CDR3, the DNA is TGTGCCAGCAACAGGGGCGAAGGAGCTTTCTTT.

CDR3 residues: CASNMQGAGETQYF. DNA for the CDR3: TGTGCCAGCAACATGCAGGGGGCTGGAGAGACCCAGTACTTC. The rearrangement joins TRBV2 to TRBJ2-5, with TRBD1 matching over 8 bases. There are 14 residues in the CDR3. Germline V CDR1 and CDR2: SNHLY, FYNNEI. Losses at the gene ends were 7 bases for V and 4 bases for J; bases not matched to a gene: 8.

The J gene is TRBJ1-5, the V gene TRBV6-2 or TRBV6-3; maybe TRBD1 (6 bases). Germline lookup yields CDR1 MNHEY and CDR2 SVGEGT. V dropped 5 bases and J dropped 11 bases, with 13 bases sitting between them. This CDR3 is built from 12 residues. The CDR3 is CASSPLDRSQHF. The CDR3 DNA follows: TGTGCCAGCAGTCCCCTAGACAGGTCCCAGCATTTT.

The chain couples TRBV5-8 to TRBJ2-7; 9 nucleotides line up with TRBD1. This CDR3 has 16 amino acids. With 5 bases clipped from V and 1 base from J, the junction kept 10 bases outside the gene matches. In germline, CDR1 is SGHTS, CDR2 YDEGEE. This chain's CDR3 is CASSYAGTGYSYEQYF. CDR3 coding DNA: TGTGCCAGCAGTTACGCCGGGACAGGGTATTCCTACGAGCAGTACTTC.

The chain uses TRBV11-1 and TRBJ2-7; TRBD2 agrees at 8 bases. This CDR3 spans 15 amino acids. V dropped 2 bases and J dropped 2; count of bases not matched to a gene: 5. Germline CDR1 is SGHAT and CDR2 is FQDESV (reference sequence). CDR3 coding DNA: TGTGCCAGCAGCTTAACGCCCGGGGGGGCCTACGAGCAGTACTTC. This encodes CASSLTPGGAYEQYF.

This sequence joins TRBV28 and TRBJ1-4; no clear D. Germline loops: CDR1 MDHEN, CDR2 SYDVKM. V lost 6 bases, J lost 5 bases, and 13 bases lay in between. CDR3 length: 14 amino acids. For the CDR3, the DNA is TGTGCCAGCAGCTCCGGCCCGGGGAATGAAAAACTGTTTTTT. It translates to CASSSGPGNEKLFF.